This T cell receptor beta chain came from a study of shared clonotypes between healthy human individuals. The study's findings and limits: Generally, naive subsets came out with larger estimated richness than memory subsets. Clonotype sharing levels among donors were expected to vary with sequencing depth.

Details on this clone: Antigen specificity is unknown.

A CD45RA+ naive subset and a CD45RA-negative memory subset were split from CD4+ cells. Germline CDR1 is SGHKS and CDR2 is YYEKEE (reference sequence). Trimming left V 7 bases short and J 2 bases short, with 15 bases between. CDR3 length equals 14 residues. Replicate PCRs run on sorted subsets employed approximately 0.2 ug DNA, approximately 30,000 T cell genomes. Method: immunoSEQ multiplex PCR; TCRdb's copy keeps in-frame clones and lacks some. The sample consists of approximately 640,000 clones, about three quarters of them appearing once. Input material: memory CD4+ T cells sorted from blood. Sample subset: CD45RA-negative fraction. The chain joins TRBV5-5 to TRBJ1-2; D is undetermined. The TCR sequence derives from a woman in her twenties or thirties in good health. CDR3 nucleotide sequence: TGTGCCAGCGGAGACATAACGGGAAACTATGGCTACACCTTC. Translating it yields CASGDITGNYGYTF.